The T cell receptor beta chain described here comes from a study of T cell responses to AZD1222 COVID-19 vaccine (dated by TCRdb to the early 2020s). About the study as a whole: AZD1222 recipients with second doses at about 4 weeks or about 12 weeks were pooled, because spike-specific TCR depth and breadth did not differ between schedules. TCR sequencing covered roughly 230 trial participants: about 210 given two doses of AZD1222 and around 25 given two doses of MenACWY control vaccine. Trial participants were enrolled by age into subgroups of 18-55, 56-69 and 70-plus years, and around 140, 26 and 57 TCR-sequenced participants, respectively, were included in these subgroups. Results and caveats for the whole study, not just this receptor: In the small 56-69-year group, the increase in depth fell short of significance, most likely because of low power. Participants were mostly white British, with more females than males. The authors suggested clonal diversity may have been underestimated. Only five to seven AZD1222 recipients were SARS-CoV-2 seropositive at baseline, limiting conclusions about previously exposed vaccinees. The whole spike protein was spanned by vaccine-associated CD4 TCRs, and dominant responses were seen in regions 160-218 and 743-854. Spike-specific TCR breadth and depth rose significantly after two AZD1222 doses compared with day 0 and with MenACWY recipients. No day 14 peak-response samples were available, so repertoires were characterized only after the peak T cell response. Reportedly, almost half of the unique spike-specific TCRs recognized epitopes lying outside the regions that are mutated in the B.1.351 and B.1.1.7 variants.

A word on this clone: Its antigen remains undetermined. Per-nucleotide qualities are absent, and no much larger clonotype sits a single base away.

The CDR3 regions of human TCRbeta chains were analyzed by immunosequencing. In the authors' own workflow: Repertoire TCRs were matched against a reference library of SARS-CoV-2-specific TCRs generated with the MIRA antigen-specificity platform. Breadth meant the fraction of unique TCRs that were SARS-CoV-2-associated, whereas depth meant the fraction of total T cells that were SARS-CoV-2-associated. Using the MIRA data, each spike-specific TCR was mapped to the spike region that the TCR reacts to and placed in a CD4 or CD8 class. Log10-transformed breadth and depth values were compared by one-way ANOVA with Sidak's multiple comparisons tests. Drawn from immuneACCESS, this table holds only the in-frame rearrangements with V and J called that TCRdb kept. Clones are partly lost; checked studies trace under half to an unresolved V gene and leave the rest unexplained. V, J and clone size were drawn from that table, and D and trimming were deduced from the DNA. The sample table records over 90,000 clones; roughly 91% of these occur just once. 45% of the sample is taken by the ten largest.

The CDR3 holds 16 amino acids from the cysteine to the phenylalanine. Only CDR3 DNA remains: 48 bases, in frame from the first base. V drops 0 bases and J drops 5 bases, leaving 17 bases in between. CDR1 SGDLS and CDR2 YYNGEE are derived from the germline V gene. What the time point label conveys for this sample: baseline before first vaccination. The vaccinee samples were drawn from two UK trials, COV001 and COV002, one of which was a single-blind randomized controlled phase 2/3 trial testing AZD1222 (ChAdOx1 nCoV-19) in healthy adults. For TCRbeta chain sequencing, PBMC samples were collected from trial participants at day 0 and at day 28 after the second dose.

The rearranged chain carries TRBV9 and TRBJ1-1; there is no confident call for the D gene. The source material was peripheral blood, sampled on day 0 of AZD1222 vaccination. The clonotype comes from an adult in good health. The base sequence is TGTGCCAGCAGCGTAGATCACGGACGGGTGGGGACTGAAGCTTTCTTT. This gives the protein CASSVDHGRVGTEAFF.